This TCR beta chain was found in a study of cytomegalovirus exposure and HLA in healthy donors. Study findings and constraints: Diagnosis of cytomegalovirus status made by the classifier reportedly showed high specificity and sensitivity. Later on, an analysis found that several of the most significant clusters appeared to be linked to common viral pathogens, which included parvovirus B19. Confirmation was obtained in vitro that a few CMV-associated chains are specific for CMV antigens. Most observed TCR sequences were rare, whereas some public TCRs were detected in many donors.

In this sample, this clone turned up a few times. Its antigen is undetermined. CDR3 size: 15 residues. The germline V gene encodes CDR1 LNHNV and CDR2 YYDKDF (reference sequence). The V gene lost 4 bases and the J gene lost 8 bases, with 15 bases spanning the gap. It was with 60 Vbeta and 13 Jbeta primers that the PCR ran. Sequenced by immunoSEQ multiplex PCR; TCRdb stores in-frame clones only, minus some. The sample has 150,000 or so clones, 70% to 80% seen once. The sequence was collected from a man aged 50 or older in good health and CMV-seropositive. V is TRBV15 and J is TRBJ1-6; unclear D gene. The sample taken for sequencing was PBMCs. Written as DNA, the CDR3 is TGTGCCACCAGCACCCTATACGACGAGGATTCACCCCTCCACTTT. This gives the protein CATSTLYDEDSPLHF.